Following are 21 T cell receptor beta chains from one sample sequenced in a study of T cell responses to AZD1222 COVID-19 vaccine. Sequencing was performed with immunoSEQ multiplex PCR; in TCRdb, only in-frame clones are kept and a portion is missing. There are 120,000 to 150,000 clones in the sample; approximately 89% occur only once, and approximately 1.8% lies in the top ten. The specimen comprised peripheral blood, sampled 28 days after the second AZD1222 dose. These receptors were collected from an adult who received the AZD1222 COVID-19 vaccine.

This clone has a handful of counts. The rearrangement links TRBV4-2 to TRBJ2-3; no firm D call. The CDR3 runs to 12 residues. V shed 7 bases and J shed 4 bases, with 9 bases lying between them. Germline-derived CDR1 and CDR2 are LGHNA and YNFKEQ. The CDR3 loop reads CASTDGSDTQYF. The CDR3, as DNA: TGTGCCAGCACCGACGGTTCAGATACGCAGTATTTT.

The chain employs TRBV11-3 and TRBJ2-5, with D tentatively TRBD1 or TRBD2 (5 bases each). CDR3 size: 15 residues. The V end lost 7 bases, the J end lost 0 bases, and 15 bases lay between the germline ends. Germline CDR1 is SGHNT and CDR2 is YENEEA. The CDR3 bases are TGTGCCAGCAATCCGGGACCGCCGTACCAAGAGACCCAGTACTTC. This encodes CASNPGPPYQETQYF.

The J gene is TRBJ1-4, the V gene TRBV28; the D is unclear. Trimming took off 3 bases at V and 3 bases at J, with 8 bases between the two ends. CDR3 length: 14 amino acids. The germline V gene has CDR1 MDHEN and CDR2 SYDVKM. CDR3 protein: CASSLAGSNEKLFF. The CDR3 nucleotides are TGTGCCAGCAGTTTGGCGGGTTCTAATGAAAAACTGTTTTTT.

This chain links TRBV27 with TRBJ2-2, with 9 bases matching TRBD1. From germline, CDR1 is MNHEY and CDR2 SMNVEV (reference sequence). Unmatched junction bases numbered 2, after V lost 1 base and J lost 5 bases. The CDR3 is 15 residues long. In DNA form, the CDR3 reads TGTGCCAGCAGTTTATTGACAGGGGGTACCGGGGAGCTGTTTTTT. It encodes CASSLLTGGTGELFF.

This rearrangement joins TRBV6-5 to TRBJ2-1; 7 positions match TRBD2. The CDR3 is 13 amino acids. Germline trimming cut 4 bases from V and 8 bases from J; bases unmatched to any gene: 5. Germline V lookup: CDR1 MNHEY, CDR2 SVGAGI. The CDR3 DNA reads TGTGCCAGCAGTTCAGCGGGAAAGGATGAGCAGTTCTTC. Encoded protein: CASSSAGKDEQFF.

V gene TRBV27 combines with J gene TRBJ1-2, with D possibly TRBD1 on 5 matching bases. CDR3 length: 15 amino acids. Trimming stripped 2 bases from V and 2 bases from J, with 12 bases between. Germline V gene sequence: CDR1 MNHEY, CDR2 SMNVEV (reference sequence). The CDR3 reads CASSLRVAGNYGYTF. CDR3 in DNA: TGTGCCAGCAGTTTAAGGGTGGCAGGGAACTATGGCTACACCTTC.

The chain combines TRBV5-1 with TRBJ1-2, with 7 bases that match TRBD1. Germline-derived CDR1 and CDR2 are SGHRS and YFSETQ. V lost 4 bases to trimming and J lost 3 bases; unmatched junction nucleotides: 12. This CDR3 comprises 16 residues. The CDR3 sequence: CASSGCNRGSDYGYTF. The CDR3 nucleotides are TGCGCCAGCAGCGGATGTAACAGGGGTTCGGACTATGGCTACACCTTC.

The chain employs TRBV25-1 and TRBJ1-2; no definite D call. Germline V gene lookup returns CDR1 MGHDK and CDR2 SYGVNS. The CDR3 is 15 residues long. V lost 5 bases and J lost 3, with 16 bases in between. The CDR3, as DNA: TGTGCCAGCAGTCCTCACATAGGATATGACTATGGCTACACCTTC. Amino acid sequence: CASSPHIGYDYGYTF.

V gene TRBV19 combines with J gene TRBJ1-1, with D perhaps matching TRBD1 (5 bases). The germline V gene encodes CDR1 LNHDA and CDR2 SQIVND (reference sequence). CDR3 length: 16 amino acids. V gave up 5 bases and J gave up 12 bases, with 28 bases separating them. Here the CDR3 reads CASSERIRDALRGTFF. For the CDR3, the DNA is TGTGCCAGTAGTGAGCGGATCCGGGACGCCTTAAGGGGTACTTTCTTT.

The chain carries TRBV5-1 and TRBJ1-2, with 9 positions matching TRBD1. J was trimmed by 2 bases and V by 2 bases; bases with no gene match: 1. The CDR3 consists of 14 residues. Per the germline V gene, CDR1 is SGHRS and CDR2 is YFSETQ. The CDR3 here is CASSLTGGNYGYTF. The CDR3 DNA reads as TGCGCCAGCAGCTTAACAGGGGGCAACTATGGCTACACCTTC.

The chain links TRBV6-5 to TRBJ1-3; the D gene is possibly TRBD1 (6 bases). The germline V and J ends were trimmed by 4 bases and 4 bases, with 17 bases remaining between them. The CDR3 length is 16 residues. The germline V gene has CDR1 MNHEY and CDR2 SVGAGI. Here the CDR3 reads CASSSNDRLLGNTIYF. The CDR3 DNA follows: TGTGCCAGCAGTTCCAATGACAGGCTACTCGGAAACACCATATATTTT.

This chain uses TRBV3-1 (or the pseudogene TRBV3-2) with TRBJ1-2, with D hard to call. Germline V gene sequence: CDR1 LGHDT, CDR2 YNNKEL (reference sequence). The CDR3 spans 12 residues. V was cut by 1 base and J by 8 bases, with 8 bases left in between. The CDR3 bases are TGTGCCAGCAGCCAAGGAGCCCGGGGCTACACCTTC. It codes for CASSQGARGYTF.

This rearrangement joins TRBV7-2 to TRBJ2-7; 13 positions agree with TRBD2. The V segment lost 6 bases and the J segment 4 bases; nucleotides outside the gene matches: 9. CDR1 is SGHTA, CDR2 FQGNSA, per germline. The length of the CDR3 is 16 residues. In DNA, the CDR3 is TGTGCCAGCAGTCGACTAGCGGGGGGATCGGGGTACGAGCAGTACTTC. This encodes CASSRLAGGSGYEQYF.

The rearrangement joins TRBV7-9 to TRBJ2-1; unclear D gene. CDR1 is SEHNR and CDR2 is FQNEAQ in the germline V gene (reference sequence). Trimming pared 9 bases from V and 3 bases from J, leaving 12 bases between. The CDR3 contains 13 residues. The CDR3 DNA reads as TGTGCCAGTGTAGATGACGGCTACAATGAGCAGTTCTTC. Its protein is CASVDDGYNEQFF. Looking up the rest from reference TRBV7-9 and TRBJ2-1 gives the full variable domain: DTGVSQNPRHKITKRGQNVTFRCDPISEHNRLYWYRQTLGQGPEFLTYFQNEAQLEKSRLLSDRFSAERPKGSFSTLEIQRTEQGDSAMYLCASVDDGYNEQFFGPGTRLTVL.

About this clone itself: One end of the junction does not line up with germline, which may come from a read error. The V call is TRBV5-8, the J call TRBJ1-1; D uncertain. The CDR3 covers 12 residues. Germline lookup yields CDR1 SGHTS and CDR2 YDEGEE. The CDR3 DNA is TGTGCCAGCAGCTTGGTTACAGTATGGGAGAAATTT. Translated: CASSLVTVWEKF.

The gene calls are TRBV3-1 (or the pseudogene TRBV3-2) and TRBJ1-5; perhaps TRBD1 as D (5 bases). V gave up 0 bases and J gave up 9 bases, with 12 bases separating them. CDR1 LGHDT and CDR2 YNNKEL come from the germline V gene (reference sequence). The CDR3 is 14 residues long. The CDR3 is CASSQDGGNGPQHF. CDR3 coding DNA: TGTGCCAGCAGCCAAGACGGGGGGAATGGGCCCCAGCATTTT.

The chain recombines TRBV7-6 with TRBJ2-5, with 7 bases identical to TRBD2. Germline V CDR1 and CDR2: SGHVS, FNYEAQ. This CDR3 region has 15 residues. V trimming: 1 base; J trimming: 3 bases; junction bases outside the gene matches: 5. In DNA, the CDR3 is TGTGCCAGCAGCTTAGAACTAGCGAGGGAAGAGACCCAGTACTTC. It yields the protein CASSLELAREETQYF.

V gene TRBV11-3 combines with J gene TRBJ2-7; D might be TRBD1 (6 bases). V was pared by 5 bases and J by 3 bases, with 20 bases between. Per the germline V gene, CDR1 is SGHNT and CDR2 is YENEEA. The CDR3 runs to 16 residues. The DNA of the CDR3 is TGTGCCAGCAGCCGGGCAGGGGTAGCCTCGGGCTACGAGCAGTACTTC. It is translated as CASSRAGVASGYEQYF.

The V call is TRBV6-5, the J call TRBJ1-5, with 7 bases matching TRBD1. In germline, CDR1 is MNHEY, CDR2 SVGAGI. The CDR3 runs 13 residues. The junction had 3 bases not matched to a gene; V was cut back by 8 bases and J by 2 bases. The CDR3 nucleotides read TGTGCCAGCCGAGGGACAGGCAATCAGCCCCAGCATTTT. It is translated as CASRGTGNQPQHF.

The V and J genes are TRBV9 and TRBJ2-7, with 10 bases aligning to TRBD2. The CDR3 length is 16 residues. J was trimmed by 4 bases and V by 2 bases; bases with no gene match: 9. Germline CDR1 and CDR2: SGDLS and YYNGEE. The chain's CDR3 is CASSVSPGLALYEQYF. CDR3 DNA sequence: TGTGCCAGCAGCGTTTCTCCGGGACTAGCGTTGTACGAGCAGTACTTC.

This clone was seen only once. The chain carries TRBV20-1 and TRBJ2-7; 10 bases line up with TRBD2. The J segment lost 2 bases and the V segment lost 3 bases, leaving 10 bases of the junction unmatched. CDR1 and CDR2 (germline): DFQATT, SNEGSKA (reference sequence). The CDR3 runs to 16 residues. CDR3 residues: CSASRGLAADPYEQYF. The CDR3 DNA is TGCAGTGCTAGTCGAGGACTAGCGGCAGACCCCTACGAGCAGTACTTC.